This record covers a single T cell receptor (beta chain). Its antigen is not known. The data were obtained in a study of early T cells in non-severe SARS-CoV-2 infection. Study background: RNA in bulk from unsorted whole blood was sequenced, and chains were unpaired.

Notes on the study in general: Matching against VDJdb likely underestimated virus-specific expansions, favoring anti-spike CD8.

The CDR3 loop spans 13 amino acids. V lost 1 base to trimming and J lost 7 bases, with 11 bases between them. Individual cDNA molecules received unique molecular identifiers during library preparation. One entry per CDR3 protein, called by TCRdb with MiXCR from the 5' RACE reads. There are tens of thousands of distinct CDR3 sequences in the sample; around 7% occur only once, and under 5% lies in the top ten. This chain connects TRBV12-3 or TRBV12-4 to TRBJ2-7, with D unresolved. Sample: whole blood. The sequence came from an adult who was a healthcare worker with PCR-confirmed SARS-CoV-2 infection or an uninfected control (not recorded which). CDR3 DNA sequence: TGTGCCAGCAGTTTAGGAACGATTTCTGAGCAGTACTTC. It encodes CASSLGTISEQYF.